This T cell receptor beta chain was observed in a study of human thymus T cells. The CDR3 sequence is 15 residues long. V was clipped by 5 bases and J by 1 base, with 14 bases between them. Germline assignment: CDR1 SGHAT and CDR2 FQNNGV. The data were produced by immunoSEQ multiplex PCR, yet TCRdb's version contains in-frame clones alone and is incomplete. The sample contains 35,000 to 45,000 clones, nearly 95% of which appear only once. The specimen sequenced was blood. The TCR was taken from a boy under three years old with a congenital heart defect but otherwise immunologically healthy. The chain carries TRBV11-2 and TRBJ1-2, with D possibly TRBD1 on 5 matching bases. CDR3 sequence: CASSPWGGSNYGYTF. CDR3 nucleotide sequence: TGTGCCAGCAGCCCGTGGGGGGGAAGTAACTATGGCTACACCTTC.